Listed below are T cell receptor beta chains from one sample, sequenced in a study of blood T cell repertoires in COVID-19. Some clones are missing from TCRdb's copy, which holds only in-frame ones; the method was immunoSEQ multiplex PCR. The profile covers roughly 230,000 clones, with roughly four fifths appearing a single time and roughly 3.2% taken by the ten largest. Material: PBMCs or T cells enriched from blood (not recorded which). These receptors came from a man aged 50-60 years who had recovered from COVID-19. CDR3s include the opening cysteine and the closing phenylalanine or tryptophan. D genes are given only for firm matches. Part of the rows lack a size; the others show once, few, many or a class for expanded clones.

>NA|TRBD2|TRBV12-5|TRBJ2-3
CASGLAPTHGSGIRFWDTQYF
TGTGCTAGTGGTTTGGCTCCTACTCATGGGAGCGGGATACGATTTTGGGATACGCAGTATTTT
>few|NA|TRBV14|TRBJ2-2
CASSLHPTGELFF
TGTGCCAGCAGCCTACATCCCACCGGGGAGCTGTTTTTT
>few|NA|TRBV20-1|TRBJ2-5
CSARRETQYF
TGCAGTGCTAGGAGAGAGACCCAGTACTTC
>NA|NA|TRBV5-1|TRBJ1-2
CASSLYPGAYYGYTF
TGCGCCAGCAGCTTGTATCCAGGGGCCTACTATGGCTACACCTTC
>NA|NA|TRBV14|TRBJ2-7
CASSQDSYRAAYEQYF
TGTGCCAGCAGCCAAGATAGTTACAGGGCCGCCTACGAGCAGTACTTC
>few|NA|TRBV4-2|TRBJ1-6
CASSQAGIGSPLHF
TGTGCCAGCAGCCAAGCGGGTATAGGATCACCCCTCCACTTT
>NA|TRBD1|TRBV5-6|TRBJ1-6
CASSWGQGRGSSYNSPLHF
TGTGCCAGCAGCTGGGGACAGGGTCGCGGCAGCTCCTATAATTCACCCCTCCACTTT
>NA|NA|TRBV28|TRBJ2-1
CASSLIGENNEQFF
TGTGCCAGCAGTTTGATCGGGGAAAACAATGAGCAGTTCTTC
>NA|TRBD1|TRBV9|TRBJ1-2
CASSPNRQGTNYGYTF
TGTGCCAGCAGCCCCAATAGACAGGGGACTAACTATGGCTACACCTTC
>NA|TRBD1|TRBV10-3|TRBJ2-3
CAIRAGQGGPAADTQYF
TGTGCCATCAGAGCGGGACAGGGCGGACCCGCGGCAGATACGCAGTATTTT
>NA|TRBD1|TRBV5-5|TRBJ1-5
CASSPGQFNQPQHF
TGTGCCAGCAGCCCGGGACAGTTCAATCAGCCCCAGCATTTT
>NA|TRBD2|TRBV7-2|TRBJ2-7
CASSLLPAGGGQYF
TGTGCCAGCAGCTTATTGCCAGCGGGAGGTGGGCAGTACTTC
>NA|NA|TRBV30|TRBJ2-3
CAWSVTGIPSTDTQYF
TGTGCCTGGAGTGTTACCGGTATTCCTAGCACAGATACGCAGTATTTT
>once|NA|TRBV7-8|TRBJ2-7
CASSRRRTPSVEQYF
TGTGCCAGCAGCAGACGACGGACTCCCTCCGTGGAGCAGTACTTC
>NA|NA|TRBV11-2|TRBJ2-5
CASSLGSNSRAETQYF
TGTGCCAGCAGCTTAGGTTCGAATAGCAGAGCAGAGACCCAGTACTTC
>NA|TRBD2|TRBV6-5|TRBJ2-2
CASLRTRGITGELFF
TGTGCCAGCCTCCGGACTAGAGGTATAACCGGGGAGCTGTTTTTT
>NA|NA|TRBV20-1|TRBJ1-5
CSASPDLGPLEQPQHF
TGCAGTGCTAGTCCCGATTTGGGCCCCCTCGAGCAGCCCCAGCATTTT
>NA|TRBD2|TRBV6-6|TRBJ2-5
CASSPRKGGVTQYF
TGTGCCAGCAGCCCCCGAAAGGGAGGGGTGACCCAGTACTTC
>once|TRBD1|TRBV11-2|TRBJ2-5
CASTPGRGRETQYF
TGTGCCAGCACCCCGGGAAGGGGGCGGGAGACCCAGTACTTC
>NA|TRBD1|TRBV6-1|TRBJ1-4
CASSEDRGRNEKLFF
TGTGCCAGCAGTGAAGACAGGGGGAGGAATGAAAAACTGTTTTTT
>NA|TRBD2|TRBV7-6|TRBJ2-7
CASSRPPRGLADSYEQYF
TGTGCCAGCAGCCGGCCTCCACGGGGACTAGCGGACTCCTACGAGCAGTACTTC
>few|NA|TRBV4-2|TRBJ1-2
CASSQDLEGEYGYTF
TGTGCCAGCAGCCAAGATCTTGAGGGGGAATATGGCTACACCTTC
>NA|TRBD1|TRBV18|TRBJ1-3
CASSPLRTGEGNTIYF
TGTGCCAGCTCACCTCTAAGGACAGGGGAAGGAAACACCATATATTTT
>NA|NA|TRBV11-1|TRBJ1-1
CASSPDGSNSGVF
TGTGCCAGCAGCCCCGATGGCAGTAACAGCGGCGTCTTT
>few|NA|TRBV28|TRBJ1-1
CASSLYSRDTEAFF
TGTGCCAGCAGTTTATACAGCAGAGACACTGAAGCTTTCTTT